This is a list of T cell receptor beta chains from one sample in a study of shared clonotypes between healthy human individuals. Produced via immunoSEQ multiplex PCR; TCRdb's table is partial and in-frame only. In the table there are around 2,000,000 clones, approximately 94% of which are singletons. The specimen sequenced was naive CD8+ T cells sorted from blood. The receptor set was obtained from a man younger than 30 in good health. Each CDR3 is given with its conserved first and last residue. The D gene is left open where the match is weak. Some rows have no size entry. The others give once, few or many, or a class for an expanded clone.

j_call: TRBJ1-5
v_call: TRBV10-2
clone_size: once
d_call: NA
cdr3_nt: TGCGCCAGCAGTGAGGGGGGCAATCAGCCCCAGCATTTT
cdr3_aa: CASSEGGNQPQHF

j_call: TRBJ2-1
v_call: TRBV4-1
clone_size: NA
d_call: TRBD2
cdr3_nt: TGCGCCAGCAGCCAAGATGGCCTAGCGGGGGATAATGAGCAGTTCTTC
cdr3_aa: CASSQDGLAGDNEQFF

j_call: TRBJ2-1
v_call: TRBV27
clone_size: NA
d_call: TRBD2
cdr3_nt: TGTGCCAGCAGTCGAGGAATAGCGGGGATGTCCTACAATGAGCAGTTCTTC
cdr3_aa: CASSRGIAGMSYNEQFF

j_call: TRBJ2-7
v_call: TRBV29-1
clone_size: NA
d_call: TRBD1
cdr3_nt: TGCAGCGTTGAAGATGGACAGGTTCCCTACGAGCAGTACTTC
cdr3_aa: CSVEDGQVPYEQYF

j_call: TRBJ1-2
v_call: TRBV29-1
clone_size: NA
d_call: NA
cdr3_nt: TGCAGCGTTGGCGGAGGGCAGGACTATGGCTACACCTTC
cdr3_aa: CSVGGGQDYGYTF

j_call: TRBJ2-7
v_call: TRBV5-1
clone_size: NA
d_call: TRBD2
cdr3_nt: TGCGCCAGCAGCTTGCGAGGGACTAGCGGGATGGGAGAGCAGTACTTC
cdr3_aa: CASSLRGTSGMGEQYF

j_call: TRBJ2-1
v_call: TRBV28
clone_size: NA
d_call: NA
cdr3_nt: TGTGCCAGCAGTTTTCGGTTACCCAATGAGCAGTTCTTC
cdr3_aa: CASSFRLPNEQFF

j_call: TRBJ2-7
v_call: TRBV5-1
clone_size: NA
d_call: NA
cdr3_nt: TGCGCCAGCAGCTTGTCGACACCCTCCTACGAGCAGTACTTC
cdr3_aa: CASSLSTPSYEQYF

j_call: TRBJ2-1
v_call: TRBV5-4
clone_size: NA
d_call: NA
cdr3_nt: TGTGCCAGCAGCTTGGACGACAATGAGCAGTTCTTC
cdr3_aa: CASSLDDNEQFF

j_call: TRBJ2-3
v_call: TRBV7-2
clone_size: NA
d_call: TRBD1
cdr3_nt: TGTGCCAGCAGCTTAGAGTTGGCAGGGGGCGTAGATACGCAGTATTTT
cdr3_aa: CASSLELAGGVDTQYF

j_call: TRBJ2-7
v_call: TRBV5-6
clone_size: NA
d_call: NA
cdr3_nt: TGTGCCAGCAGCTTGGGGTTCGGGGAGCAGTACTTC
cdr3_aa: CASSLGFGEQYF

j_call: TRBJ1-1
v_call: TRBV2
clone_size: NA
d_call: NA
cdr3_nt: TGTGCCAGCAGTGAAACCCTGACAGGCAAGAACACTGAAGCTTTCTTT
cdr3_aa: CASSETLTGKNTEAFF

j_call: TRBJ2-5
v_call: TRBV2
clone_size: NA
d_call: TRBD2
cdr3_nt: TGTGCCAGCCAAGCGGGGACGGGAGAGACCCAGTACTTC
cdr3_aa: CASQAGTGETQYF

j_call: TRBJ2-7
v_call: TRBV4-1
clone_size: NA
d_call: TRBD2
cdr3_nt: TGCGCCAGCAGCCAAGTGGTAAGCGGGAAGAACTACGAGCAGTACTTC
cdr3_aa: CASSQVVSGKNYEQYF

j_call: TRBJ2-5
v_call: TRBV7-9
clone_size: NA
d_call: NA
cdr3_nt: TGTGCCAGCAGCAACAGACAGGAGGAGACCCAGTACTTC
cdr3_aa: CASSNRQEETQYF

j_call: TRBJ1-1
v_call: TRBV7-9
clone_size: NA
d_call: NA
cdr3_nt: TGTGCCAGCAGCTTAGGGTTACTATCTGAAGCTTTCTTT
cdr3_aa: CASSLGLLSEAFF

j_call: TRBJ2-3
v_call: TRBV29-1
clone_size: NA
d_call: NA
cdr3_nt: TGCAGCGTTCACACAGATACGCAGTATTTT
cdr3_aa: CSVHTDTQYF

j_call: TRBJ1-1
v_call: TRBV7-2
clone_size: NA
d_call: NA
cdr3_nt: TGTGCCAGCAGCGCTGGGATCTTCGACACTGAAGCTTTCTTT
cdr3_aa: CASSAGIFDTEAFF

j_call: TRBJ2-3
v_call: TRBV15
clone_size: once
d_call: TRBD2
cdr3_nt: TGTGCCACCAGCAGAGTGGGATCGAGCGGGAGATACTACACAGATACGCAGTATTTT
cdr3_aa: CATSRVGSSGRYYTDTQYF

j_call: TRBJ2-5
v_call: TRBV4-1
clone_size: NA
d_call: NA
cdr3_nt: TGCGCCAGCAGCCATCCACTGGGGGGCGCGGATATGGGAGAGACCCAGTACTTC
cdr3_aa: CASSHPLGGADMGETQYF

j_call: TRBJ2-1
v_call: TRBV11-2
clone_size: NA
d_call: TRBD2
cdr3_nt: TGTGCCAGCAGCTTAGACCCGGGACTAGCGGGAAAGAATGAGCAGTTCTTC
cdr3_aa: CASSLDPGLAGKNEQFF

j_call: TRBJ2-2
v_call: TRBV5-4
clone_size: NA
d_call: NA
cdr3_nt: TGTGCCAGCAGCTTAAGGGGTGCGACCGGGGAGCTGTTTTTT
cdr3_aa: CASSLRGATGELFF

j_call: TRBJ2-1
v_call: TRBV11-1
clone_size: NA
d_call: NA
cdr3_nt: TGTGCCAGCAGCCCGAGAAAGGGGATCCCTAGAGGGAATGAGCAGTTCTTC
cdr3_aa: CASSPRKGIPRGNEQFF

j_call: TRBJ1-2
v_call: TRBV11-2
clone_size: NA
d_call: NA
cdr3_nt: TGTGCCAGCAGCTTAGAGGCAGGTCGATTCTCTGGCTACACCTTC
cdr3_aa: CASSLEAGRFSGYTF